The clone carrying this TCR beta chain came up a few times. Its target is not known. This sample was taken from a study of T-cell memory formation after mild COVID-19. TCR alpha and TCR beta cDNA libraries carrying sample barcodes and UMIs were produced by 5'RACE using constant-segment primers. MiXCR, run by TCRdb on the 5' RACE reads, gives a single entry per CDR3 protein. The sample lists approximately 290,000 distinct CDR3 sequences, 15% to 20% occurring once. Study findings and constraints: Among contracting clones, CD4+ were mainly CM/EM and CD8+ enriched in EMRA.

This CDR3 has 14 residues. Germline CDR1 is KGHDR and CDR2 is SFDVKD. Trimming cost V 8 bases and J 6 bases; bases outside gene matches: 10. The receptor's source is a man in his late teens or twenties who had mild COVID-19 (a few samples of this study predate the infection). Cell type and time point are not known. The sample taken for sequencing was PBMCs or a T cell subset sorted from them (not recorded which). V is TRBV24-1 and J is TRBJ2-7, with TRBD1 matching 9 bases. The CDR3 sequence is CATKPQGAGREQYF. Written as DNA, the CDR3 is TGTGCCACCAAGCCACAGGGGGCTGGACGCGAGCAGTACTTC.